The 4 T cell receptor beta chains reported below all come from one sample, sequenced in a study. Measured with immunoSEQ multiplex PCR; TCRdb has only the in-frame clones, and not every one. The data hold some 70,000 clones, with 93% observed a single time. The sample was PBMCs. These receptors were taken from a man aged 40-49 years with rheumatoid arthritis.

This clone was seen just once. This sequence joins TRBV30 and TRBJ2-5, with a tentative D call TRBD2 (5 bases). CDR3 length: 12 amino acids. V was trimmed by 4 bases and J by 5 bases, leaving 11 bases between them. CDR1 is GTSNPN, CDR2 SVGIG, per germline (reference sequence). CDR3 DNA sequence: TGTGCCTGGAAGATCGGCGGGGAGACCCAGTACTTC. This sequence encodes CAWKIGGETQYF.

V is TRBV7-9 and J is TRBJ2-7; 9 bases fit TRBD1. This CDR3 spans 17 amino acids. Trimming removed 0 bases from V and 3 bases from J; junction bases left unmatched: 9. The germline gives CDR1 SEHNR, CDR2 FQNEAQ (reference sequence). The CDR3 nucleotides read TGTGCCAGCAGCTTAGCGGGGGACAGGGTGGTTCTCTACGAGCAGTACTTC. This encodes CASSLAGDRVVLYEQYF.

The chain recombines TRBV6-6 with TRBJ1-5, with unresolved D. The V end was cut by 5 bases, the J end by 2 bases, with 16 bases between. CDR3 length equals 16 residues. Germline CDR1 MNHNY, CDR2 SVGAGI (reference sequence). The CDR3, as DNA: TGTGCCAGCAGTCGAACCCGGACGCGTCGCAATCAGCCCCAGCATTTT. Its translation: CASSRTRTRRNQPQHF.

DNA of the CDR3: TGTGCCAGTAGTATCGGAACTGGGGCCAACGTCCTGACTTTC. Its translation is CASSIGTGANVLTF. The rearrangement uses TRBV19 and TRBJ2-6; D gene uncertain. V lost 3 bases, J lost 2 bases, and 5 bases lay in between. In germline, CDR1 is LNHDA, CDR2 SQIVND (reference sequence). CDR3 size: 14 residues.